A single sample is the source of the 15 T cell receptor beta chains below, sequenced in a study of blood T cell repertoires in COVID-19. TCRdb's table, derived via immunoSEQ multiplex PCR, lists solely in-frame clones and lacks some. The data hold about 310,000 clones, with roughly 86% observed a single time. The sample comprised PBMCs or T cells enriched from blood (not recorded which). The receptor set was obtained from a woman under 40 who had recovered from COVID-19.

The chain links TRBV12-3 or TRBV12-4 to TRBJ2-7; D possibly corresponds to TRBD1 (6 bases). With 6 bases removed from V and 2 bases from J, the gap between germline ends came to 8 bases. The CDR3 sequence is 12 residues long. CDR3 bases: TGTGCCAGCAGCAGGGGAACCTACGAGCAGTACTTC. Translating gives CASSRGTYEQYF.

V and J are TRBV7-2 and TRBJ2-1, with 9 nucleotides matching TRBD1. Germline values: CDR1 SGHTA, CDR2 FQGNSA. Germline trimming cut 10 bases from V and 9 bases from J; bases unmatched to any gene: 13. CDR3 length: 14 residues. The CDR3: CATVQGAQGREQFF. Written as DNA, the CDR3 is TGTGCCACCGTACAGGGGGCGCAGGGTCGTGAGCAGTTCTTC. Full variable domain (remainder filled in from reference TRBV7-2 and TRBJ2-1): GAGVSQSPSNKVTEKGKDVELRCDPISGHTALYWYRQSLGQGLEFLIYFQGNSAPDKSGLPSDRFSAERTGGSVSTLTIQRTQQEDSAVYLCATVQGAQGREQFFGPGTRLTVL.

The rearrangement links TRBV7-9 to TRBJ2-1, with 11 bases identical to TRBD2. CDR3 length: 15 residues. V was pared by 4 bases and J by 5 bases, with 4 bases of the junction left unmatched. Per germline, CDR1 SEHNR and CDR2 FQNEAQ (reference sequence). Here the CDR3 DNA reads TGTGCCAGCAGCTCAATAGCGGGAGGGCACAATGAGCAGTTCTTC. Translation gives CASSSIAGGHNEQFF.

The rearrangement uses TRBV7-2 and TRBJ2-7; 7 positions match TRBD1. V lost 4 bases to trimming and J lost 3 bases; unmatched junction nucleotides: 9. This CDR3 spans 15 amino acids. Germline lookup yields CDR1 SGHTA and CDR2 FQGNSA. The CDR3: CASSSTGTELYEQYF. The CDR3, as DNA: TGTGCCAGCAGCTCAACCGGGACAGAGCTCTACGAGCAGTACTTC.

The V call is TRBV27, the J call TRBJ2-3; 7 nucleotides line up with TRBD2. The CDR3 is made up of 12 amino acids. V lost 8 bases and J lost 14; bases outside the gene matches: 13. Germline V gene lookup returns CDR1 MNHEY and CDR2 SMNVEV (reference sequence). The CDR3 DNA sequence: TGTGCCAGCTCCACCGGGACTACCCGTATGTATTTT. It specifies CASSTGTTRMYF.

This rearrangement joins TRBV7-2 to TRBJ1-2; D remains ambiguous. The ends were cut back, 5 bases at V and 3 bases at J, with 22 bases in the middle. This CDR3 spans 17 amino acids. Germline CDR1 is SGHTA and CDR2 is FQGNSA. This CDR3 reads CASSTLTRLFGDYGYTF. The CDR3 nucleotides are TGTGCCAGCAGCACTCTCACGAGGTTATTCGGTGACTATGGCTACACCTTC.

This clone was seen once. The chain combines TRBV7-2 with TRBJ2-1, with 8 bases identical to TRBD2. Germline V lookup: CDR1 SGHTA, CDR2 FQGNSA. V gave up 6 bases and J gave up 7 bases; unmatched junction bases: 11. The CDR3 consists of 15 residues. CDR3 amino acids: CASSWIAGIRNEQFF. The CDR3 nucleotides read TGTGCCAGCAGTTGGATAGCGGGAATAAGGAATGAGCAGTTCTTC.

V is TRBV4-2 and J is TRBJ2-5, with 8 bases lining up with TRBD2. Germline assignment: CDR1 LGHNA and CDR2 YNFKEQ. This CDR3 spans 21 amino acids. V was pared by 3 bases and J by 5 bases, with 26 bases of the junction left unmatched. In nucleotides, the CDR3 is TGTGCCAGCAGCCACCTTCCCGACTCGGGAAGCTGGGCGGGAGGTGGGGAGACCCAGTACTTC. This codes for CASSHLPDSGSWAGGGETQYF.

J is TRBJ2-1 and V is TRBV5-6; 8 bases agree with TRBD2. Germline-derived CDR1 and CDR2 are SGHDT and YYEEEE. The CDR3 is 15 amino acids. V dropped 4 bases and J dropped 7; count of bases not matched to a gene: 10. The CDR3 DNA follows: TGTGCCAGCAGCCGGGGACTAGAGAATATAAATGAGCAGTTCTTC. Its translation is CASSRGLENINEQFF.

This chain links TRBV10-3 with TRBJ1-1; D is unresolved. V lost 3 bases and J 5 bases, leaving 7 bases between the germline ends. Germline V gene lookup returns CDR1 ENHRY and CDR2 SYGVKD. The length of the CDR3 is 12 residues. CDR3 sequence reads: CAISDLRTEAFF. CDR3 sequence (DNA): TGTGCCATCAGTGACCTCCGGACTGAAGCTTTCTTT.

The V and J genes are TRBV29-1 and TRBJ1-2; possible D gene TRBD1, 6 bases. The germline V gene has CDR1 SQVTM and CDR2 ANQGSEA. Trimming took 5 bases from V and 8 from J, leaving 15 bases between them. The CDR3 is 12 amino acids. The CDR3 protein is CSVSTGRGGYTF. CDR3 coding DNA: TGCAGCGTTAGTACAGGGAGAGGAGGCTACACCTTC.

This chain links TRBV6-5 with TRBJ2-7; no definite D call. Germline V lookup: CDR1 MNHEY, CDR2 SVGAGI. CDR3 length equals 13 residues. The V and J ends lost 7 bases and 2 bases respectively, with 12 bases between them. CDR3: CASTNSEAYEQYF. The CDR3 coding sequence is TGTGCCAGCACTAACTCAGAGGCCTACGAGCAGTACTTC.

The rearrangement uses TRBV5-1 and TRBJ1-6; D gene uncertain. The CDR3 has 16 amino acids. CDR1 and CDR2 from the germline V gene are SGHRS and YFSETQ. Between the trimmed V and J ends, which lost 4 bases and 5 bases, there was a span of 16 bases. The CDR3 DNA sequence: TGCGCCAGCAGCCGACTGTATGGAGGGAATAATTCACCCCTCCACTTT. As protein: CASSRLYGGNNSPLHF.

V and J are TRBV2 and TRBJ2-7; TRBD2 matches 9 bases. Germline V gene lookup returns CDR1 SNHLY and CDR2 FYNNEI. This CDR3 has 13 residues. V lost 8 bases, J lost 2 bases, and 4 bases stayed unmatched. The CDR3, as DNA: TGTGCCAGCCTAGCGGGACCTACCTACGAGCAGTACTTC. This encodes CASLAGPTYEQYF.

This chain joins TRBV11-1 and TRBJ2-1; 9 nucleotides line up with TRBD2. The germline gives CDR1 SGHAT, CDR2 FQDESV (reference sequence). Germline trimming cut 5 bases from V and 4 bases from J; bases unmatched to any gene: 9. This CDR3 contains 16 residues. CDR3 loop: CASSAHSGSTYNEQFF. In DNA, the CDR3 is TGTGCCAGCAGCGCCCATAGCGGGAGTACGTACAATGAGCAGTTCTTC.